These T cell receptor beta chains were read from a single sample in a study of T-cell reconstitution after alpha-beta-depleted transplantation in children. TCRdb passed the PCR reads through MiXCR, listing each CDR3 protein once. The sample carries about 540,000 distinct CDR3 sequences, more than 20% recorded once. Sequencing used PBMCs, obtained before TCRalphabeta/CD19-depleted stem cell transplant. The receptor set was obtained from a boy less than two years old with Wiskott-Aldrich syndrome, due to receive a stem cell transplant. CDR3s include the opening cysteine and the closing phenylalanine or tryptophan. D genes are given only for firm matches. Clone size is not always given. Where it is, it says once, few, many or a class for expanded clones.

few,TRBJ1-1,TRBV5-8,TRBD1,CASSALFTGGTEAFF,TGTGCCAGCAGCGCGCTTTTTACAGGGGGCACTGAAGCTTTCTTT
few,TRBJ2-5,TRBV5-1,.,CASSSSPVWGQETQYF,TGCGCCAGCAGCTCCTCGCCCGTCTGGGGGCAAGAGACCCAGTACTTC
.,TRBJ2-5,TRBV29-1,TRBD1,CSVEDRDREGETQYF,TGCAGCGTTGAAGACCGGGACAGGGAAGGGGAGACCCAGTACTTC
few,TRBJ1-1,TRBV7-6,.,CASSLEGSGAAFF,TGTGCCAGCAGCTTAGAAGGGAGCGGAGCAGCTTTCTTT
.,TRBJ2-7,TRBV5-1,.,CASSLWSAVYEQYF,TGCGCCAGCAGTCTTTGGTCGGCAGTCTACGAGCAGTACTTC
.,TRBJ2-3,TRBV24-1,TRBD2,CATSDPLPSGGLADTQYF,TGTGCCACCAGTGATCCCTTACCTAGCGGAGGGTTGGCAGATACGCAGTATTTT
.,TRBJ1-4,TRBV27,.,CASSLKPASTNEKLFF,TGTGCCAGCAGTTTAAAGCCGGCCTCAACTAATGAAAAACTGTTTTTT
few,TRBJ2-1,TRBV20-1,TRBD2,CSARLARNNEQFF,TGCAGTGCTCGACTAGCGAGGAACAATGAGCAGTTCTTC
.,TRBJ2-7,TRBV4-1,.,CASSRQLRNVDEQYF,TGCGCCAGCAGCCGACAACTCCGGAACGTCGACGAGCAGTACTTC
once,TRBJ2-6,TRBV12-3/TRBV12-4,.,CASSLSPPGANVLTF,TGTGCCAGCAGTTTGTCCCCCCCTGGGGCCAACGTCCTGACTTTC
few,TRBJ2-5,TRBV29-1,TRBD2,CSVGSSGRAGAQYF,TGCAGCGTTGGAAGTAGCGGGCGGGCCGGGGCCCAGTACTTC
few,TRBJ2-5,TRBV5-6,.,CASSLYGRPKETQYF,TGTGCCAGCAGCTTGTACGGGAGACCAAAAGAGACCCAGTACTTC
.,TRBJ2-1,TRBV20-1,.,CSGQTTWIDNEQFF,TGCAGTGGCCAGACGACATGGATCGACAATGAGCAGTTCTTC
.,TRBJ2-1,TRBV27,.,CASSRADSYNEQFF,TGTGCCAGCAGTCGGGCGGACTCCTACAATGAGCAGTTCTTC
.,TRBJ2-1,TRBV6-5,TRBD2,CASSYALAGAWSEQFF,TGTGCCAGCAGTTACGCACTAGCGGGGGCTTGGAGTGAGCAGTTCTTC
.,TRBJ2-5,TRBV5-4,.,CASSFPGQQETQYF,TGTGCCAGCAGCTTTCCGGGACAACAAGAGACCCAGTACTTC
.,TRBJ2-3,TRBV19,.,CASSMGRTDTQYF,TGTGCCAGTAGTATGGGAAGGACAGATACGCAGTATTTT
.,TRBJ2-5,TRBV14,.,CASSRFRRGVMYF,TGTGCCAGCAGCCGTTTCCGACGGGGTGTAATGTACTTC
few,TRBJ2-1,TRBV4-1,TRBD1,CASSPDSDRANEQFF,TGCGCCAGCAGCCCCGACTCGGACAGGGCCAATGAGCAGTTCTTC
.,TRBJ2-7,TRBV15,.,CATSEQGTYEQYF,TGTGCCACCAGCGAACAGGGCACCTACGAGCAGTACTTC
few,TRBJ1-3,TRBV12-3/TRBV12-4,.,CASTRAPWAGNTIYF,TGTGCCAGCACAAGGGCCCCGTGGGCTGGAAACACCATATATTTT
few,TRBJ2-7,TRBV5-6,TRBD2,CASSLAGTTAYEQYF,TGTGCCAGCAGCTTGGCGGGGACTACCGCCTACGAGCAGTACTTC
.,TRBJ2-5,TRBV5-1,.,CASGVEGRQETQYF,TGCGCCAGCGGGGTCGAGGGGCGCCAAGAGACCCAGTACTTC
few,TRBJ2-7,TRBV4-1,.,CASSQIYRVGGYEQYF,TGCGCCAGCAGCCAGATCTACAGGGTTGGAGGGTACGAGCAGTACTTC
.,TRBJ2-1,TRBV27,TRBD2,CASSGTIAGGVYNEQFF,TGTGCCAGCTCGGGCACGATAGCGGGAGGTGTCTACAATGAGCAGTTCTTC
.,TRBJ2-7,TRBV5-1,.,CASRPGSSPEQYF,TGCGCCAGCAGGCCGGGAAGTTCCCCCGAGCAGTACTTC
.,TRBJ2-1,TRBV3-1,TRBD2,CASSQDASGIAYNEQFF,TGTGCCAGCAGCCAAGATGCTAGCGGGATCGCCTACAATGAGCAGTTCTTC
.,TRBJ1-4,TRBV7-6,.,CASSLGRTSQGEKLFF,TGTGCCAGCAGCTTAGGTCGGACCTCCCAGGGCGAAAAACTGTTTTTT
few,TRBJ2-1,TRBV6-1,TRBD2,CASRGGMGDYNEQFF,TGTGCCAGCAGGGGGGGGATGGGGGATTACAATGAGCAGTTCTTC
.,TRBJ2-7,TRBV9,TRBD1,CASSGSRDRVLEGQYF,TGTGCCAGCAGCGGGTCCCGGGACAGGGTGTTAGAAGGGCAGTACTTC
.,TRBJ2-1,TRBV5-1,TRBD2,CASSLGGLAKRYNEQFF,TGCGCCAGCAGCTTGGGGGGACTAGCTAAAAGATACAATGAGCAGTTCTTC
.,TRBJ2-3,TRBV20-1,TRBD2,CSARTSGNADTQYF,TGCAGTGCTAGAACTAGCGGGAACGCAGATACGCAGTATTTT
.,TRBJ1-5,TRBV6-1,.,CASSERQLSNQPQHF,TGTGCCAGCAGTGAACGCCAGCTGAGCAATCAGCCCCAGCATTTT
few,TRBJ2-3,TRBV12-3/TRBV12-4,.,CASSPRATFADTQYF,TGTGCCAGCAGTCCCCGGGCTACTTTCGCGGATACGCAGTATTTT
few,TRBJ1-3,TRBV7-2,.,CASSRVRGLGNTIYF,TGTGCCAGCAGCCGGGTCCGGGGGCTTGGAAACACCATATATTTT
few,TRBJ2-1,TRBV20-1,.,CSAPDVSSYNEQFF,TGCAGTGCACCGGACGTCAGCTCCTACAATGAGCAGTTCTTC
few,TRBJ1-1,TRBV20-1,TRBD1,CSASEGARGNTEAFF,TGCAGTGCTAGTGAGGGGGCGCGGGGGAACACTGAAGCTTTCTTT
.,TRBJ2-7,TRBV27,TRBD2,CASNSPGGPSEQYF,TGTGCCAGCAATTCCCCGGGAGGGCCGTCCGAGCAGTACTTC
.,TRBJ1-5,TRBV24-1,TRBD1,CATSDSRQGASNQPQHF,TGTGCCACCAGTGATTCCCGACAGGGGGCCAGCAATCAGCCCCAGCATTTT
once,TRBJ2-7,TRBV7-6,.,CASSFAGSASEQYF,TGTGCCAGCAGCTTTGCCGGGAGCGCGAGCGAGCAGTACTTC
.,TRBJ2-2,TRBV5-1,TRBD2,CASSPGLAGGNTGELFF,TGCGCCAGCAGCCCGGGACTAGCGGGAGGAAACACCGGGGAGCTGTTTTTT
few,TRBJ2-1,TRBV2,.,CASSKGYDEQFF,TGTGCCAGCAGTAAGGGGTACGATGAGCAGTTCTTC
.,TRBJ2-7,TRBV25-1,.,CASSPGIGGQYF,TGTGCCAGCAGTCCCGGAATCGGGGGGCAGTACTTC
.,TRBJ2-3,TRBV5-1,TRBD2,CASSLTTSGGKDTQYF,TGCGCCAGCAGCTTAACGACTAGCGGGGGGAAAGATACGCAGTATTTT
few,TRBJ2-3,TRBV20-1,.,CSARGTSSTDTQYF,TGCAGTGCTAGAGGCACATCTAGCACAGATACGCAGTATTTT
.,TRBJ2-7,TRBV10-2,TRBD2,CASSEPGLGPYF,TGCGCCAGCAGTGAGCCGGGACTAGGGCCGTACTTC
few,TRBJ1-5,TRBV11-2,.,CASSFSGRAHQPQHF,TGTGCCAGCAGCTTTTCAGGCAGGGCGCATCAGCCCCAGCATTTT
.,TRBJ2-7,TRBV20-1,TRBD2,CSASPPSGRREQYF,TGCAGTGCTAGTCCGCCTAGCGGGAGGCGAGAGCAGTACTTC
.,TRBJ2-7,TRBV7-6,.,CASSLDPGHSYEQYF,TGTGCCAGCAGCTTAGATCCGGGCCACTCCTACGAGCAGTACTTC
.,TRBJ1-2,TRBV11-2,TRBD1,CASSNSGGWNYGYTF,TGTGCCAGCAGTAATTCAGGGGGTTGGAACTATGGCTACACCTTC
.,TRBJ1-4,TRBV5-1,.,CASSFSGSEKLFF,TGCGCCAGCAGCTTTTCAGGGAGTGAAAAACTGTTTTTT
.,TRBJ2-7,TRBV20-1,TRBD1,CSATDRGPYEQYF,TGCAGTGCTACAGACAGGGGACCCTACGAGCAGTACTTC
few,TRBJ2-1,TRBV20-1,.,CSASLLEQFF,TGCAGTGCTAGTCTTCTTGAGCAGTTCTTC